The T cell receptor (beta chain) under discussion was sequenced for a study of Graves' ophthalmopathy and Graves' hyperthyroidism (dated by TCRdb to between 2017 and 2018). Study-level background: Peripheral blood was collected at initial diagnosis, before any treatment. The study used signatures of the TCR beta repertoire to tell Graves' ophthalmopathy apart from Graves' hyperthyroidism and to predict which patients would progress to ophthalmopathy. In total, 135 blood samples were TCR-sequenced: around 42 ophthalmopathy, roughly 80 hyperthyroidism and about 17 hyperthyroidism-to-ophthalmopathy patients. To explore V-J signatures distinguishing ophthalmopathy from hyperthyroidism, a discovery set of more than 95 patients (around 44 ophthalmopathy, about 57 stable hyperthyroidism) was enrolled. An independent validation cohort was composed of 18 to 20 hyperthyroidism patients and approximately 15 patients who later progressed from hyperthyroidism to ophthalmopathy. T-cell repertoires of thyroid tissue and blood were compared in 5 or 6 hyperthyroidism patients. Once sampling was done, hyperthyroidism patients were given methimazole at a starting dose of 30 mg daily, while ophthalmopathy patients were given high-dose intravenous methylprednisolone. Overall study results and their limits: In validation, the model predicted ophthalmopathy progression with less than 71% sensitivity and 72% to 80% specificity; approximately 12 predicted patients were CT-confirmed with GO in a median of approximately six months. Most expanded thyroid clonotypes with frequency above 0.001 were also detected in blood, suggesting blood repertoires may reflect the thyroid immune response. In cross-validation, the 13-signature model distinguished ophthalmopathy from stable hyperthyroidism with around 90% sensitivity and about 81% specificity, while in the test set the corresponding values were about 79% and 69%. No statistical method was used to predetermine the sample size, and group allocation was not hidden from the investigators.

Ophthalmopathy patients had moderately to severely active disease, Clinical Activity Score of at least 3, NOSPECS grade of at least 4, and disease duration under 3 months. Patients with other autoimmune diseases, uncontrolled infections, pregnancy or lactation were excluded from the study. Clinical symptoms, serum thyroxine, TRAb, thyroid ultrasound and orbital computed tomography formed the basis of the diagnosis. Ficoll-Paque density gradient centrifugation was used to isolate PBMCs from around 10 ml of fresh peripheral blood. Trizol reagent was used to extract the total RNA, and its quality was then checked on an Agilent 2100 Bioanalyzer. With respect to this clonotype: No cognate antigen has been identified for it. No much larger clonotype is one base removed from it; base qualities were not supplied.

TCR beta CDR3 regions were amplified from RNA transcripts for repertoire sequencing. HTBI primers and the Qiagen OneStep RT-PCR kit were used in a first-round RT-PCR, which was followed by a second-round multiplex PCR, size selection and purification. Sequencing of the libraries was carried out on an Illumina HiSeq2000 in paired-end mode with 100 bp reads. Per the source publication's procedure: SOAPnuke was used for read processing, and reads with adapters, uncalled bases, a mean Phred below 15, or no exact constant-primer or identifier match were discarded. COPE v1.2.5 was used to merge high-quality paired reads. Each unique nucleotide sequence was treated as a clonotype, and MiTCR v1.1 was used to align the clonotypes to the IMGT TRB V, D and J references. The analysis was limited to V-J combinations with a frequency above 0.0001, which together covered about 99% of the repertoires. For each V-J combination, a TCR clonal expansion and chaos score was defined as F50 clonal expansion divided by the chaos observed in the TCRdist matrix. Welch's t-statistics and random forest were used to reduce features to some 13 V-J combinations, which were fed into a naive Bayes classifier. The Morisita-Horn index was used to measure how similar the thyroid and blood repertoires were. TCRdb ran its own pipeline on the public reads, namely fastp trimming at Q25 and MiXCR clone calling, and kept in-frame beta chains. One record per CDR3 amino acid sequence lists the most common genes and DNA. The V and J calls and clone size are TCRdb's, not the authors'. Counted in this sample were 650,000 to 900,000 distinct CDR3 sequences; approximately 40% of them appeared once. Approximately 46% of the sample is taken by the ten largest.

Its CDR3 holds 14 amino acids, cysteine through phenylalanine. Just CDR3 DNA is preserved here, 42 bases in frame from base 1. Germline trimming: 6 bases from V, 2 bases from J; junction bases outside gene matches: 6. The CDR1 and CDR2 encoded by the germline V gene are SNHLY and FYNNEI. This clonotype was obtained from an adult man with Graves' ophthalmopathy. The sample consisted of peripheral blood. The chain uses TRBV2 and TRBJ2-5, and TRBD1 aligns with 7 junction nucleotides. CDR3 loop: CASRRGLRQETQYF. The nucleotide sequence reads as follows: TGTGCCAGCAGGAGGGGGCTTCGGCAAGAGACCCAGTACTTC.